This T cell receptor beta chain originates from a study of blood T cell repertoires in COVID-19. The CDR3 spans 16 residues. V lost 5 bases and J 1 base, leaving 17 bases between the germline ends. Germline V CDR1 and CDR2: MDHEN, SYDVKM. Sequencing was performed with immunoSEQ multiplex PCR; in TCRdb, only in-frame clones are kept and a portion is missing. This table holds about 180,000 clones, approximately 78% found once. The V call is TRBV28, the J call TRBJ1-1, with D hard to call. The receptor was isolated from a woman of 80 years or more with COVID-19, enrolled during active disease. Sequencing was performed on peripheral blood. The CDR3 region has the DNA TGTGCCAGCAGTCCACTCCCCGCGCGGGGGAACACTGAAGCTTTCTTT. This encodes CASSPLPARGNTEAFF.